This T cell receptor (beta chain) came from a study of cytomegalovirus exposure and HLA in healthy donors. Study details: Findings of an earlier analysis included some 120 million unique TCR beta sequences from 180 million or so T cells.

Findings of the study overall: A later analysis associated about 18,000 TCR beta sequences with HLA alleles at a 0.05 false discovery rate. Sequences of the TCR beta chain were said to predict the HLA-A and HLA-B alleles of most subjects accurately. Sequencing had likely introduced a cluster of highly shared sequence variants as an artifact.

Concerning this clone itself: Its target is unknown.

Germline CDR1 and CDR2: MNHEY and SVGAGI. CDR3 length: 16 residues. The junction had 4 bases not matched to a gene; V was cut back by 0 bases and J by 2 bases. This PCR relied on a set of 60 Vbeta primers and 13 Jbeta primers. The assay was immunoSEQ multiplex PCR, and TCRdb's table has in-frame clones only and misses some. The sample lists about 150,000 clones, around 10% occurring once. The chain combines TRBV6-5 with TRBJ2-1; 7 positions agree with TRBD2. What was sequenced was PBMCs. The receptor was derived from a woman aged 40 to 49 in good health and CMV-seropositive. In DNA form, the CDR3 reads TGTGCCAGCAGTTACTCGCAAGCGGGAACCTACAATGAGCAGTTCTTC. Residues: CASSYSQAGTYNEQFF.